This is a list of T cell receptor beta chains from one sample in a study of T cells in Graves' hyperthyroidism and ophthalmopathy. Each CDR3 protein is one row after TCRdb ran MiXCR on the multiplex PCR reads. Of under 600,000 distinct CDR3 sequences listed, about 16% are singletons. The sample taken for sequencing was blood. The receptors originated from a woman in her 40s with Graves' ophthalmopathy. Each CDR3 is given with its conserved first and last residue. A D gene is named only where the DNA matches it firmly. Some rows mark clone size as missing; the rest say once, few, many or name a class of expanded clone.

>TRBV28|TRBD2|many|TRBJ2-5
CASSPSGALEETQYF
TGTGCCAGCAGTCCGAGCGGGGCCCTCGAAGAGACCCAGTACTTC
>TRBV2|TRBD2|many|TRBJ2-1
CASTRGLAMYNEQFF
TGTGCCAGCACCAGAGGACTAGCGATGTACAATGAGCAGTTCTTC
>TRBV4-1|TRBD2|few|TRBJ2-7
CASSQVSGRSYEQYF
TGCGCCAGCAGCCAGGTTAGCGGGAGGTCCTACGAGCAGTACTTC
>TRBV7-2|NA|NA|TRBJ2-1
CASSLPGARNEQFF
TGTGCCAGCAGCCTACCCGGGGCGAGGAATGAGCAGTTCTTC
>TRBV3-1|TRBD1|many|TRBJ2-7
CASSRGTGSYEQYF
TGTGCCAGCAGCCGCGGGACAGGGTCCTACGAGCAGTACTTC
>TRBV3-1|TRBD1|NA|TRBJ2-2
CASSQGTGWTGELFF
TGTGCCAGCAGCCAAGGGACAGGGTGGACCGGGGAGCTGTTTTTT
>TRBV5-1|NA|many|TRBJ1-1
CASSLARGRATEAFF
TGCGCCAGCAGCTTGGCTAGGGGCAGGGCTACTGAAGCTTTCTTT
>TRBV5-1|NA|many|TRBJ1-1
CASSLDEGVNTEAFF
TGCGCCAGCAGCTTGGACGAGGGTGTAAACACTGAAGCTTTCTTT
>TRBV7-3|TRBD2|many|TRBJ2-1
CASSSRAGGPNEQFF
TGTGCCAGCAGCTCTCGAGCGGGAGGGCCCAATGAGCAGTTCTTC
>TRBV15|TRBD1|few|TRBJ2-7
CATSRDLDRVPYEQYF
TGTGCCACCAGCAGAGATCTCGACAGGGTCCCCTACGAGCAGTACTTC
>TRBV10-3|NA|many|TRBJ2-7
CAISESSASYEQYF
TGTGCCATCAGTGAGTCGTCGGCCTCCTACGAGCAGTACTTC
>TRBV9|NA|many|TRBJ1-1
CASSEGGGLNTEAFF
TGTGCCAGCAGCGAGGGGGGGGGGTTGAACACTGAAGCTTTCTTT
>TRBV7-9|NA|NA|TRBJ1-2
CASSRRDGLGGYTF
TGTGCCAGCAGCCGCCGGGACGGATTAGGAGGCTACACCTTC
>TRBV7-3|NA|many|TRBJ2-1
CASSYLGGAGYNEQFF
TGTGCCAGCAGCTACCTCGGCGGAGCAGGCTACAATGAGCAGTTCTTC
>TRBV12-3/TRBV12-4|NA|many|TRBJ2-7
CASTQAHGDGEQYF
TGTGCCAGCACCCAAGCCCATGGGGATGGCGAGCAGTACTTC
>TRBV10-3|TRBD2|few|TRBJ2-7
CAISDRGTSSTYEQYF
TGTGCCATCAGTGATAGGGGGACTAGCTCCACCTACGAGCAGTACTTC
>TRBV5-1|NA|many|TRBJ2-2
CASRAWTDNTGELFF
TGCGCCAGTAGAGCTTGGACAGACAACACCGGGGAGCTGTTTTTT
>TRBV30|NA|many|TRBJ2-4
CAWSRSPLAKNIQYF
TGTGCCTGGAGTCGATCCCCCCTAGCCAAAAACATTCAGTACTTC
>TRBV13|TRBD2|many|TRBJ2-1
CASSRTSGEHNEQFF
TGTGCCAGCAGCAGGACTAGCGGAGAACACAATGAGCAGTTCTTC
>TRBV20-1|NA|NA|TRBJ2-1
CSARGWGYNEQFF
TGCAGTGCGAGGGGTTGGGGCTACAATGAGCAGTTCTTC
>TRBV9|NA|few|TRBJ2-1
CASSVLGDTGYNEQFF
TGTGCCAGCAGCGTTCTGGGGGACACGGGGTACAATGAGCAGTTCTTC
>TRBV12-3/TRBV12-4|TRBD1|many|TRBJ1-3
CASSFATGSGNTIYF
TGTGCCAGCAGTTTCGCGACAGGGTCTGGAAACACCATATATTTT
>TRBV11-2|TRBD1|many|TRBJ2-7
CASSLESGQVPEQYF
TGTGCCAGCAGCTTAGAATCGGGACAGGTTCCCGAGCAGTACTTC
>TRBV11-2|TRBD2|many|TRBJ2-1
CASSNLAGGTNNEQFF
TGTGCCAGCAGCAATCTAGCGGGAGGGACTAACAATGAGCAGTTCTTC
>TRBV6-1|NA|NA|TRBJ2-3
CASRKVQADTQYF
TGTGCCAGCAGGAAGGTCCAGGCTGATACGCAGTATTTT
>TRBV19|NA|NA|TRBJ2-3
CASSPLQGLESTDTQYF
TGTGCCAGTAGTCCGCTACAGGGCCTCGAATCCACAGATACGCAGTATTTT
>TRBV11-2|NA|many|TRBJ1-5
CASSLVPRDQPQHF
TGTGCCAGCAGCTTAGTACCGAGGGATCAGCCCCAGCATTTT
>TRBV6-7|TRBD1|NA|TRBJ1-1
CASSYPGQGVSESTEAFF
TGTGCCAGCAGTTACCCAGGACAGGGAGTTTCTGAGAGCACTGAAGCTTTCTTT
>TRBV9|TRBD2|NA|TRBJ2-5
CASSVAQREGETQYF
TGTGCCAGCAGCGTAGCGCAGCGGGAAGGAGAGACCCAGTACTTC
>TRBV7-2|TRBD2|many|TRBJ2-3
CASSSLAGAQQYF
TGTGCCAGCAGCTCACTAGCGGGGGCGCAGCAGTATTTT
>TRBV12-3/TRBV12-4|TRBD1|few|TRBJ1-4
CASSNRGGEKLFF
TGTGCCAGCAGTAACAGGGGAGGTGAAAAACTGTTTTTT
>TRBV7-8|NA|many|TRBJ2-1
CASGRTGGPSNEQFF
TGTGCCAGCGGTCGAACAGGAGGGCCAAGCAATGAGCAGTTCTTC
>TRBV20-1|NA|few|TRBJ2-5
CSARSYETQYF
TGCAGTGCTCGGAGTTATGAGACCCAGTACTTC
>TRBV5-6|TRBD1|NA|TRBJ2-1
CASSTGQPNNEQFF
TGTGCCAGCAGCACGGGACAGCCAAACAATGAGCAGTTCTTC
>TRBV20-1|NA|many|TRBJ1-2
CSASGGGYGYTF
TGCAGTGCTAGCGGGGGGGGCTATGGCTACACCTTC
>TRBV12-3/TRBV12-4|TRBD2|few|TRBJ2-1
CASSLITSGNSYNEQFF
TGTGCCAGCAGTTTAATTACTAGCGGGAACTCCTACAATGAGCAGTTCTTC
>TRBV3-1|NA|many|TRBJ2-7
CASSPGQMYEQYF
TGTGCCAGCAGCCCCGGACAGATGTACGAGCAGTACTTC
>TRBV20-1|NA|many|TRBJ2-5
CSADDRRKETQYF
TGCAGTGCTGATGACAGGCGAAAAGAGACCCAGTACTTC
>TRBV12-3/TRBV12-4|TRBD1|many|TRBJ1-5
CASSTGTGVQPQHF
TGTGCCAGCAGTACCGGGACAGGGGTTCAGCCCCAGCATTTT
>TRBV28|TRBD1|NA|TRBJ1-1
CASSLLGGAGKTEAFF
TGTGCCAGCAGTTTATTAGGGGGCGCGGGTAAGACTGAAGCTTTCTTT
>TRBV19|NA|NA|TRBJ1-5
CATLGGGLSNQPQHF
TGTGCCACCCTCGGAGGGGGGCTAAGTAACCAGCCCCAGCATTTT
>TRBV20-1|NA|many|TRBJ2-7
CSVEGALYEQYF
TGCAGTGTGGAGGGGGCTCTCTACGAGCAGTACTTC
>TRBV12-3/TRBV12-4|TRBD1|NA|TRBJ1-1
CASSPTPGTGAEAFF
TGTGCCAGCAGCCCTACTCCCGGGACAGGCGCTGAAGCTTTCTTT
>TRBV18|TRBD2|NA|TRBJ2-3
CASSPAIFSGGRGDTQYF
TGTGCCAGCTCACCCGCGATCTTTAGCGGGGGGCGGGGAGATACGCAGTATTTT
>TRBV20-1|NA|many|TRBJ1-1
CSANQGGPEAFF
TGCAGTGCTAATCAGGGAGGCCCTGAAGCTTTCTTT
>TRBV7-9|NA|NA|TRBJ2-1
CASSSREMLYNEQFF
TGTGCCAGCAGCTCAAGGGAGATGCTTTACAATGAGCAGTTCTTC
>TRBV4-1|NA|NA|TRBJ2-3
CASSQIQGRTDTQYF
TGCGCCAGCAGCCAAATCCAGGGGCGCACAGATACGCAGTATTTT
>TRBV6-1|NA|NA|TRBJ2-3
CASSRDSGWEDTQYF
TGTGCCAGCAGCCGGGACTCCGGGTGGGAAGATACGCAGTATTTT
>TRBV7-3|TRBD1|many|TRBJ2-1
CASSRQGDEQFF
TGTGCCAGCAGCAGACAGGGTGACGAGCAGTTCTTC
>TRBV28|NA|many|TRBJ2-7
CASSQPGPSSYEQYF
TGTGCCAGCAGTCAACCGGGTCCAAGCTCCTACGAGCAGTACTTC
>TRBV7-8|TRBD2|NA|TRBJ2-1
CASSPQAGGKYNEQFF
TGTGCCAGCAGCCCCCAAGCGGGAGGGAAGTACAATGAGCAGTTCTTC
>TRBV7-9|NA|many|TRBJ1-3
CASSGEPGNTIYF
TGTGCCAGCAGCGGGGAGCCTGGAAACACCATATATTTT
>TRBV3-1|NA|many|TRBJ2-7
CASSPAAGSYEQYF
TGTGCCAGCAGCCCGGCGGCGGGGTCCTACGAGCAGTACTTC
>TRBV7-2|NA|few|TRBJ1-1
CASSSTPWDNEAFF
TGTGCCAGCAGCTCCACACCTTGGGACAATGAAGCTTTCTTT
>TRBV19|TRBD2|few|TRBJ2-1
CASSIAGTSYGGRDEQFF
TGTGCCAGTAGTATCGCCGGGACTAGCTATGGTGGCAGGGATGAGCAGTTCTTC